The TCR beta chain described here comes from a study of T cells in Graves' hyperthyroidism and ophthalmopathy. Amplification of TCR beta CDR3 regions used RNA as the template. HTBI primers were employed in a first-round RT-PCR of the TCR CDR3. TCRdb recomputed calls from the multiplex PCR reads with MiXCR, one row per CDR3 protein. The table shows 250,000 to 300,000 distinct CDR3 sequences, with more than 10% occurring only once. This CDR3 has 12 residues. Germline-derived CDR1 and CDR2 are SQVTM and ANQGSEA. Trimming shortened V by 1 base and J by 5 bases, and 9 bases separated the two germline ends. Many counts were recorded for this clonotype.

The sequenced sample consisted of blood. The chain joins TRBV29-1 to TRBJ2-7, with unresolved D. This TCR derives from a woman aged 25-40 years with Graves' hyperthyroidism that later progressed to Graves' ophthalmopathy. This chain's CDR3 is CSVEVGSDEQYF. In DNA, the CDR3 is TGCAGCGTTGAAGTCGGTTCAGACGAGCAGTACTTC.